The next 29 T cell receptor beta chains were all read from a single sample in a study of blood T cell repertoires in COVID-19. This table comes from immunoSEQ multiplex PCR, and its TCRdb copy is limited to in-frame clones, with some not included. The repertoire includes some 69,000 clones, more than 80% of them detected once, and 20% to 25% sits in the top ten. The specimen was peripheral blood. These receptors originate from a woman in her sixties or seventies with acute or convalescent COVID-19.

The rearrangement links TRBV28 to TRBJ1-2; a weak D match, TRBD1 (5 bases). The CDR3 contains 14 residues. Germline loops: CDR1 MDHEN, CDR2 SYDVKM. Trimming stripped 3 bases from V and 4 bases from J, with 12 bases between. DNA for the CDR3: TGTGCCAGCAGTTTGGGTCAGGGAGGCTATGGCTACACCTTC. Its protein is CASSLGQGGYGYTF.

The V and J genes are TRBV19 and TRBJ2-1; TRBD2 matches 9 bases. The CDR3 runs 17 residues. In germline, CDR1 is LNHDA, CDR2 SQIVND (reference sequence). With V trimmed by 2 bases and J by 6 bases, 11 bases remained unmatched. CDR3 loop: CASSISGGLASGNEQFF. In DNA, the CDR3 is TGTGCCAGTAGTATAAGCGGGGGACTAGCTTCGGGCAATGAGCAGTTCTTC.

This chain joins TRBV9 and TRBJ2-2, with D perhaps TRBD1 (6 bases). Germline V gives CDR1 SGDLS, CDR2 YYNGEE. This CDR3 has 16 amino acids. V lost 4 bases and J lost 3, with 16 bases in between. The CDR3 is CASSHTGKGDTGELFF. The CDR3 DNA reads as TGTGCCAGCAGCCATACAGGGAAGGGGGACACCGGGGAGCTGTTTTTT.

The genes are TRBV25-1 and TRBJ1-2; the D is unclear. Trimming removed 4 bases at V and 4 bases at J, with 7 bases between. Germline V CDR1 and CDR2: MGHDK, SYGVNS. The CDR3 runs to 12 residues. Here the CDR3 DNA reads TGTGCCAGCAGTGGTACATCCTATGGCTACACCTTC. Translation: CASSGTSYGYTF.

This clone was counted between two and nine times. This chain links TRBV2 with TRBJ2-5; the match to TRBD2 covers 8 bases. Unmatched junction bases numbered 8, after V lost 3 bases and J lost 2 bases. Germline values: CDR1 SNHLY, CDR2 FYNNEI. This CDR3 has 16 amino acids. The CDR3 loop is CASSDRGGKGQETQYF. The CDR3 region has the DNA TGTGCCAGCAGTGATCGGGGGGGTAAGGGACAAGAGACCCAGTACTTC. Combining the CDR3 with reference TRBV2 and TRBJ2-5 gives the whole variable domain EPEVTQTPSHQVTQMGQEVILRCVPISNHLYFYWYRQILGQKVEFLVSFYNNEISEKSEIFDDQFSVERPDGSNFTLKIRSTKLEDSAMYFCASSDRGGKGQETQYFGPGTRLLVL.

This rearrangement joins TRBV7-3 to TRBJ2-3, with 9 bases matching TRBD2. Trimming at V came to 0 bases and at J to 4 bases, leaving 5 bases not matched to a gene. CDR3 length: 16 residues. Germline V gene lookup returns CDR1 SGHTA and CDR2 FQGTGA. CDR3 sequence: CASSLTSGSSPDTQYF. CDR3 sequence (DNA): TGTGCCAGCAGCTTAACTAGCGGGAGCTCTCCAGATACGCAGTATTTT.

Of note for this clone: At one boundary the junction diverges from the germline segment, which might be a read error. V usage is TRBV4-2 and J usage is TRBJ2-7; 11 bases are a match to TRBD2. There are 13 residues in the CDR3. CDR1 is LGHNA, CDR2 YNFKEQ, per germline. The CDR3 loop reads CASSQDGLAGMHF. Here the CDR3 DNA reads TGTGCCAGCAGCCAAGATGGACTAGCGGGTATGCACTTC.

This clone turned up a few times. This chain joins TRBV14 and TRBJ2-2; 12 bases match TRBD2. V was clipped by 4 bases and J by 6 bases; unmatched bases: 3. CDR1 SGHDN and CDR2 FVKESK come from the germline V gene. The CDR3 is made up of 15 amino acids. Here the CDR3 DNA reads TGTGCCAGCAGCCCCGCTAGCGGGAGGGCCGGGGAGCTGTTTTTT. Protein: CASSPASGRAGELFF.

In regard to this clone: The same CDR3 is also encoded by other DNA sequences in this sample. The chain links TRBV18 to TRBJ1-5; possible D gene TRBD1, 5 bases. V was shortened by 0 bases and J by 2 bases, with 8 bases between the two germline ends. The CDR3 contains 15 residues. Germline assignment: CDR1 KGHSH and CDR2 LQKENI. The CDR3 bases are TGTGCCAGCTCACCACCGGGGGGAGGCAATCAGCCCCAGCATTTT. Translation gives CASSPPGGGNQPQHF.

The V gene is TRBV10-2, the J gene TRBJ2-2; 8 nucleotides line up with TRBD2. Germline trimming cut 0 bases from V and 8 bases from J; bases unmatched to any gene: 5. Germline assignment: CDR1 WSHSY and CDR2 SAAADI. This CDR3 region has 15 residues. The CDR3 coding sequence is TGCGCCAGCAGTGAGTCCGGGAGGGCGAGTGGGGAGCTGTTTTTT. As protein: CASSESGRASGELFF.

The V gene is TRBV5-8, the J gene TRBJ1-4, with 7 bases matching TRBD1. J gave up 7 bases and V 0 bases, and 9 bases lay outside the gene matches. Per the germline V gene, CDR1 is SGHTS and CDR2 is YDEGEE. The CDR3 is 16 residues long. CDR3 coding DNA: TGTGCCAGCAGCTTGGGACAGGGAACTTTCTTTGAAAAACTGTTTTTT. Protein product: CASSLGQGTFFEKLFF.

The CDR3 nucleotides are TGTGCCAGCAGCTTAAACAGGGACGCTGAAGCTTTCTTT. Translated, it gives CASSLNRDAEAFF. This chain connects TRBV7-6 to TRBJ1-1; tentatively, D is TRBD1 (6 bases). The CDR3 consists of 13 residues. Trimming removed 2 bases at V and 6 bases at J, with 10 bases between. From germline, CDR1 is SGHVS and CDR2 FNYEAQ.

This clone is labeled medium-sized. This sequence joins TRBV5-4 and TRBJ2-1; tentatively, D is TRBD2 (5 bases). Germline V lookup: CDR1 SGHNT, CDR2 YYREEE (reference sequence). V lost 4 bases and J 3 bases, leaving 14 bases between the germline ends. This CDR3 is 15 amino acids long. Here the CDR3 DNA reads TGTGCCAGCAGCCTTGGACTCTCAGGCTACAATGAGCAGTTCTTC. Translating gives CASSLGLSGYNEQFF.

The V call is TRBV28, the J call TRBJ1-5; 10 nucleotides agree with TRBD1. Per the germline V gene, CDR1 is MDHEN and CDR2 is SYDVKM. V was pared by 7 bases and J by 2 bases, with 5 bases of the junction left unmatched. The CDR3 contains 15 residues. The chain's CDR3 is CASTWDRGGNQPQHF. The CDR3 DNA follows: TGTGCCAGCACCTGGGACAGGGGCGGCAATCAGCCCCAGCATTTT.

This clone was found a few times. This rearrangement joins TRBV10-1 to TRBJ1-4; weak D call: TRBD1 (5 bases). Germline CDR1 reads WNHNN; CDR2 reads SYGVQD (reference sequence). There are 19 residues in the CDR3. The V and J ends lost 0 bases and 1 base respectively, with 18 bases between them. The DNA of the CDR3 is TGCGCCAGCAGTGAGTCTTGGGGCATCCTTAAAATAACTAATGAAAAACTGTTTTTT. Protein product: CASSESWGILKITNEKLFF.

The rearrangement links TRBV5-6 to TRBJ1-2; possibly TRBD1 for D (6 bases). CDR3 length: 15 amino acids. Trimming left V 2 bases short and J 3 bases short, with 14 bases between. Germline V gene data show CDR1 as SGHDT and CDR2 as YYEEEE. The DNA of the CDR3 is TGTGCCAGCAGCTTTGGATGGACAGCCCACTATGGCTACACCTTC. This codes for CASSFGWTAHYGYTF. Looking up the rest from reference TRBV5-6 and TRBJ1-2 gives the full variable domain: DAGVTQSPTHLIKTRGQQVTLRCSPKSGHDTVSWYQQALGQGPQFIFQYYEEEERQRGNFPDRFSGHQFPNYSSELNVNALLLGDSALYLCASSFGWTAHYGYTFGSGTRLTVV.

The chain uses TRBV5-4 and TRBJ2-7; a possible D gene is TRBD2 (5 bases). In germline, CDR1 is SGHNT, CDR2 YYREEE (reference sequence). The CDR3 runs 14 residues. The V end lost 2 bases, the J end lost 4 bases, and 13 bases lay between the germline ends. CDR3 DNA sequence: TGTGCCAGCAGCTTCTCCCTGCGGGCGTACGAGCAGTACTTC. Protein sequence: CASSFSLRAYEQYF.

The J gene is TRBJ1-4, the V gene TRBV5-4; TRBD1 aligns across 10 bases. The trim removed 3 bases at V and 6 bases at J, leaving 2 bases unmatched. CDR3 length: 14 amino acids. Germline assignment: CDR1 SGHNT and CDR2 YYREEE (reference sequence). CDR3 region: CASSSGQGYEKLFF. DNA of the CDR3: TGTGCCAGCAGCTCGGGACAGGGGTATGAAAAACTGTTTTTT. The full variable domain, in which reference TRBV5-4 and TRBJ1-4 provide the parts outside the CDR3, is ETGVTQSPTHLIKTRGQQVTLRCSSQSGHNTVSWYQQALGQGPQFIFQYYREEENGRGNFPPRFSGLQFPNYSSELNVNALELDDSALYLCASSSGQGYEKLFFGSGTQLSVL.

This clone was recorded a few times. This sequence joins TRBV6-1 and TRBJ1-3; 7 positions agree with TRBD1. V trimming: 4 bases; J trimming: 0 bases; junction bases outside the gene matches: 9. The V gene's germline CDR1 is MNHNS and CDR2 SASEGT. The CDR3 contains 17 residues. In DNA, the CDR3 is TGTGCCAGCAGTGCCGGGACAGCTGGATACTCTGGAAACACCATATATTTT. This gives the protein CASSAGTAGYSGNTIYF.

CDR3 coding DNA: TGTGCCAGCAGCGAGTTAGCGGGAGGGCCACGGGTCGAGCAGTACTTC. It yields the protein CASSELAGGPRVEQYF. J is TRBJ2-7 and V is TRBV5-6; 11 bases are a match to TRBD2. The CDR3 totals 16 residues. CDR1 and CDR2 from the germline V gene are SGHDT and YYEEEE. Trimming cost V 4 bases and J 6 bases; bases outside gene matches: 12.

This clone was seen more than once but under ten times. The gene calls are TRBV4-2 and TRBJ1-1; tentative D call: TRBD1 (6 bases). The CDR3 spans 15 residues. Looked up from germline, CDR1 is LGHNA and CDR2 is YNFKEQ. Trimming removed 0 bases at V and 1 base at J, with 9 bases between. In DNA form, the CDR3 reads TGTGCCAGCAGCCAAGATCCAGGGGCGAACACTGAAGCTTTCTTT. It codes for CASSQDPGANTEAFF.

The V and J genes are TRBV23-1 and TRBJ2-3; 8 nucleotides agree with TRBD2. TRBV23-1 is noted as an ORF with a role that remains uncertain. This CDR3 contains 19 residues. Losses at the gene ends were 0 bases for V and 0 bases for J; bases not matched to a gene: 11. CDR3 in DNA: TGCGCCAGCAGTCAATCGAGCGGGAGAACCCCCCCTAGCACAGATACGCAGTATTTT. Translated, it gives CASSQSSGRTPPSTDTQYF.

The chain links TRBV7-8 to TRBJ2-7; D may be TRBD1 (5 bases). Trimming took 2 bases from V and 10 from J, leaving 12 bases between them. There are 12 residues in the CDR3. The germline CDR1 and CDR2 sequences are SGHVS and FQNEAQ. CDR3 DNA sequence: TGTGCCAGCAGCTTAACCAGGGCGAAACAGTACTTC. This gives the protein CASSLTRAKQYF.

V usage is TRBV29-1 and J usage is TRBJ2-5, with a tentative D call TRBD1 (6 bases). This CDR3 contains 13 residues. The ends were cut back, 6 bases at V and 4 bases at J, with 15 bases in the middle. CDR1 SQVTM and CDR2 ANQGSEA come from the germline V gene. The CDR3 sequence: CSVYRELRETQYF. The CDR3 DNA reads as TGCAGCGTATACAGGGAGTTGCGAGAGACCCAGTACTTC.

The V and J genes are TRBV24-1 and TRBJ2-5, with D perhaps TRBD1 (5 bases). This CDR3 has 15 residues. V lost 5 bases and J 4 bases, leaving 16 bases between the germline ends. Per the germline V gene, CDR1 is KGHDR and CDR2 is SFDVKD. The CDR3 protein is CATSGARATGETQYF. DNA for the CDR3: TGTGCCACCAGTGGGGCCAGGGCCACGGGAGAGACCCAGTACTTC.

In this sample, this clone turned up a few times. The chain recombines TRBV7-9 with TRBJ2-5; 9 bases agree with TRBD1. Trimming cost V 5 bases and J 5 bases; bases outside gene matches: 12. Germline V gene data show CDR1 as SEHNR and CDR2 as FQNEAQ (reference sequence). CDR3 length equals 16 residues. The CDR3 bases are TGTGCCAGCAGCCGGCTTGGGACAGGGACCCGGGAGACCCAGTACTTC. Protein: CASSRLGTGTRETQYF.

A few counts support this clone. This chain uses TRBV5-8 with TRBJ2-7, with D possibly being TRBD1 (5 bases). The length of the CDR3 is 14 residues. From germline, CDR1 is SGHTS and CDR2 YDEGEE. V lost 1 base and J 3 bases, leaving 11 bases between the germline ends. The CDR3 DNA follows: TGTGCCAGCAGCTTGTCAGGGAACCACTACGAGCAGTACTTC. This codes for CASSLSGNHYEQYF. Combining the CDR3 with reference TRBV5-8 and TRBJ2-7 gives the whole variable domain EAGVTQSPTHLIKTRGQQATLRCSPISGHTSVYWYQQALGLGLQFLLWYDEGEERNRGNFPPRFSGRQFPNYSSELNVNALELEDSALYLCASSLSGNHYEQYFGPGTRLTVT.

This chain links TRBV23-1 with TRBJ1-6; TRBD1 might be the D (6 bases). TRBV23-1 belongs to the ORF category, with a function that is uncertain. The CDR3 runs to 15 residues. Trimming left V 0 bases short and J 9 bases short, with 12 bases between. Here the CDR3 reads CASSQSKQGGSPLHF. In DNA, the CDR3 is TGCGCCAGCAGTCAATCTAAACAGGGTGGTTCACCCCTCCACTTT.

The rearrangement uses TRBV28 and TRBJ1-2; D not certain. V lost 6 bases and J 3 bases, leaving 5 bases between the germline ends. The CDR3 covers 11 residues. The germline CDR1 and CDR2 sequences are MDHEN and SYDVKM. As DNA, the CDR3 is TGTGCCAGCAGCTCCGACTATGGCTACACCTTC. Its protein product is CASSSDYGYTF.